Following are 5 T cell receptor beta chains from one sample sequenced in a study of control samples from healthy donors and cancer patients (dated by TCRdb to about 2020). The library was generated by the immunoSEQ multiplex PCR assay. TCRdb stores this immuneACCESS table with in-frame sequences only. Part of the clones is absent; in the studies checked, under half of the shortfall reflects unresolved V genes, and no reason is known for the rest. The sample table shows over 85,000 clones, and less than 90% are seen once. The top ten clones comprise about 10% of the sample. The specimen was PBMCs. The receptors come from a woman aged 45-65 years with colorectal cancer.

The chain is built from TRBV6-5 and TRBJ1-2; no reliable D call. The germline gives CDR1 MNHEY, CDR2 SVGAGI. The CDR3 totals 13 residues. V was clipped by 6 bases and J by 2 bases, with 10 bases between them. Written as DNA, the CDR3 is TGTGCCAGCAGGGAGAACCTAAACTATGGCTACACCTTC. Translation gives CASRENLNYGYTF.

The chain is built from TRBV10-2 and TRBJ1-1; no definite D call. The CDR3 length is 15 residues. Germline V gives CDR1 WSHSY, CDR2 SAAADI. V lost 4 bases and J lost 1, with 13 bases in between. CDR3 nucleotide sequence: TGCGCCAGCAGTGCCCTACCGGATGGGAACACTGAAGCTTTCTTT. Protein sequence: CASSALPDGNTEAFF.

This clone was counted a single time. Written as DNA, the CDR3 is TGTGCCAGTAGTATTCAGGGACAGACTGACAATCAGCCCCAGCATTTT. It specifies CASSIQGQTDNQPQHF. J is TRBJ1-5 and V is TRBV19; 7 nucleotides align to TRBD1. The CDR3 loop spans 16 amino acids. Germline CDR1 reads LNHDA; CDR2 reads SQIVND (reference sequence). V gave up 3 bases and J gave up 3 bases; unmatched junction bases: 8.

This clone has a handful of counts. The J gene is TRBJ2-6, the V gene TRBV7-2, with TRBD1 as a possible D gene (6 bases). Trimming pared 6 bases from V and 2 bases from J, leaving 11 bases between. The germline V gene has CDR1 SGHTA and CDR2 FQGNSA. This CDR3 comprises 15 residues. The CDR3 nucleotides read TGTGCCAGCAGACAGGGTAGAACTGGGGCCAACGTCCTGACTTTC. This translates into CASRQGRTGANVLTF.

CDR3 loop: CASSIRRQGVAEAFF. The CDR3, as DNA: TGTGCCAGTAGTATAAGGAGACAGGGGGTTGCTGAAGCTTTCTTT. V usage is TRBV19 and J usage is TRBJ1-1; 9 positions agree with TRBD1. The germline V gene has CDR1 LNHDA and CDR2 SQIVND (reference sequence). The ends lost 2 bases at V and 6 bases at J; junction bases unmatched: 7. This CDR3 is 15 amino acids long.